Listed below are T cell receptor beta chains from one sample, sequenced in a study of T cells in Graves' hyperthyroidism and ophthalmopathy. Via MiXCR, TCRdb re-called the multiplex PCR reads, giving one row per CDR3 protein. The sample includes more than 500,000 distinct CDR3 sequences, about 16% of them seen just once. What was sequenced was blood. These receptors were taken from a woman younger than 45 with Graves' ophthalmopathy. Each CDR3 is given with its conserved first and last residue. The D gene is left open where the match is weak. Some rows mark clone size as missing; the rest say once, few, many or name a class of expanded clone.

V: TRBV6-2/TRBV6-3; J: TRBJ1-5; size: NA; D: NA; DNA: TGTGCCAGCACCATACAGGGTCATCAGCCCCAGCATTTT; CDR3: CASTIQGHQPQHF
V: TRBV7-2; J: TRBJ2-4; size: many; D: NA; DNA: TGTGCCAGCAGCCCTACGGGAGTTTCCGACATTCAGTACTTC; CDR3: CASSPTGVSDIQYF
V: TRBV10-3; J: TRBJ2-3; size: many; D: TRBD1; DNA: TGTGCCATCAGTGAGGACAGGGGGGCAGATACGCAGTATTTT; CDR3: CAISEDRGADTQYF
V: TRBV20-1; J: TRBJ2-1; size: many; D: NA; DNA: TGCAGTGCTAGAGATGCTGGGGCTAGTGGAGGGGATGAGCAGTTCTTC; CDR3: CSARDAGASGGDEQFF
V: TRBV20-1; J: TRBJ2-3; size: few; D: TRBD1; DNA: TGCAGTGCTCTGGGCCAGGGGGAAAGCACAGATACGCAGTATTTT; CDR3: CSALGQGESTDTQYF
V: TRBV20-1; J: TRBJ2-2; size: NA; D: NA; DNA: TGCAGTGTTAATACGTATGACGGAGCCACCGGGGAGCTGTTTTTT; CDR3: CSVNTYDGATGELFF
V: TRBV18; J: TRBJ2-5; size: many; D: NA; DNA: TGTGCCAGCTCACCACCCACCGCTCGGGAGACCCAGTACTTC; CDR3: CASSPPTARETQYF
V: TRBV15; J: TRBJ2-1; size: many; D: TRBD1; DNA: TGTGCCACCAGTACGACACCGGGACAGGGAAATGAGCAGTTCTTC; CDR3: CATSTTPGQGNEQFF
V: TRBV10-3; J: TRBJ2-6; size: NA; D: NA; DNA: TGTGCCATCAGCGCCGATCCCTCTGGGGCCAACGTCCTGACTTTC; CDR3: CAISADPSGANVLTF
V: TRBV20-1; J: TRBJ1-1; size: NA; D: NA; DNA: TGCAGTGTGACGAGCGATGTCCCTGAAGCTTTCTTT; CDR3: CSVTSDVPEAFF
V: TRBV2; J: TRBJ2-5; size: many; D: NA; DNA: TGTGCCTCCCAAGCCCAAGAGACCCAGTACTTC; CDR3: CASQAQETQYF
V: TRBV20-1; J: TRBJ2-1; size: few; D: NA; DNA: TGCAGTGCCTTGGACGTCAATGAGCAGTTCTTC; CDR3: CSALDVNEQFF
V: TRBV29-1; J: TRBJ2-5; size: NA; D: TRBD1; DNA: TGCAGCGGGTACAGGGGGCCTTCCAAGCAAGAGACCCAGTACTTC; CDR3: CSGYRGPSKQETQYF
V: TRBV11-2; J: TRBJ2-5; size: many; D: NA; DNA: TGTGCCAGCAGCTTAAGACTAGAAGGGGAGACCCAGTACTTC; CDR3: CASSLRLEGETQYF
V: TRBV28; J: TRBJ2-1; size: many; D: NA; DNA: TGTGCCAGCAGTCCTATGGGGGACGCGACCTACAATGAGCAGTTCTTC; CDR3: CASSPMGDATYNEQFF
V: TRBV2; J: TRBJ2-1; size: few; D: NA; DNA: TGTGCCAGCGGTGTAAGCGGGTTCAATGAGCAGTTCTTC; CDR3: CASGVSGFNEQFF
V: TRBV12-3/TRBV12-4; J: TRBJ1-2; size: NA; D: NA; DNA: TGTGCCAGCAGCCCCGGCCTCGGGACAAAGAACTATGGCTACACCTTC; CDR3: CASSPGLGTKNYGYTF
V: TRBV30; J: TRBJ2-1; size: few; D: TRBD2; DNA: TGTGCCTGGAGGACCGAGGAGGGACTAGCGGGCGATGAGCAGTTCTTC; CDR3: CAWRTEEGLAGDEQFF
V: TRBV11-2; J: TRBJ2-5; size: many; D: TRBD1; DNA: TGTGCCAGCAGCGCCCGGACAGGGGGGCAAGAGACCCAGTACTTC; CDR3: CASSARTGGQETQYF
V: TRBV20-1; J: TRBJ2-5; size: many; D: TRBD2; DNA: TGCAGTGCTAGAGGGGGACTAGCGGGAGATGAGACCCAGTACTTC; CDR3: CSARGGLAGDETQYF
V: TRBV4-3; J: TRBJ2-1; size: many; D: TRBD2; DNA: TGCGCCAGCAGCCAAGAGGGGAGCGGGAGGGCCTCAAGCCTCAATGAGCAGTTCTTC; CDR3: CASSQEGSGRASSLNEQFF
V: TRBV5-1; J: TRBJ1-1; size: NA; D: NA; DNA: TGCGCCAGCAGCTTGGTGGCCCCTGACCCCGCGGTGGCGGGATCTGAAGCTTTCTTT; CDR3: CASSLVAPDPAVAGSEAFF
V: TRBV11-3; J: TRBJ1-1; size: many; D: NA; DNA: TGTGCCAGCAGCTTAGGTCCGGAGACTGAAGCTTTCTTT; CDR3: CASSLGPETEAFF
V: TRBV20-1; J: TRBJ2-2; size: few; D: TRBD1; DNA: TGCAGTGCTTCGGTTGGGACAGACACCGGGGAGCTGTTTTTT; CDR3: CSASVGTDTGELFF
V: TRBV5-1; J: TRBJ2-3; size: many; D: NA; DNA: TGCGCCAGCAGCCTAGGTGCCTTGGGGGGCCTCACAGATACGCAGTATTTT; CDR3: CASSLGALGGLTDTQYF
V: TRBV20-1; J: TRBJ1-5; size: NA; D: NA; DNA: TGCAGTGTTAAACAGGGCTTCTATAGCAATCAGCCCCGGCATTTT; CDR3: CSVKQGFYSNQPRHF
V: TRBV29-1; J: TRBJ2-1; size: many; D: NA; DNA: TGCAGCGTTGGCTCAGGGGTCAATGAGCAGTTCTTC; CDR3: CSVGSGVNEQFF
V: TRBV28; J: TRBJ2-1; size: many; D: NA; DNA: TGTGCCAGCAGTAGAAGCAATGAGCAGTTCTTC; CDR3: CASSRSNEQFF
V: TRBV7-9; J: TRBJ2-7; size: many; D: NA; DNA: TGTGCCAGCAGCTCCGGACAGACCGAGCAGTACTTC; CDR3: CASSSGQTEQYF
V: TRBV6-5; J: TRBJ2-2; size: NA; D: NA; DNA: TGTGCCAGCAGTTACTCGGGGGCCATACCGAACACCGGGGAGCTGTTTTTT; CDR3: CASSYSGAIPNTGELFF
V: TRBV3-1; J: TRBJ2-5; size: NA; D: TRBD1; DNA: TGTGCCAGCAGCCTCGGACAGGGGTCGGGAGAGACCCAGTACTTC; CDR3: CASSLGQGSGETQYF
V: TRBV7-9; J: TRBJ2-7; size: NA; D: NA; DNA: TGTGCCAGCAGCTTAGGAGGGGGGACTAACATGCAGTACTTC; CDR3: CASSLGGGTNMQYF
V: TRBV30; J: TRBJ2-5; size: NA; D: TRBD1; DNA: TGTGCCTGGAGTGTAACGACAGGGGGTTGGCAAGAGACCCAGTACTTC; CDR3: CAWSVTTGGWQETQYF
V: TRBV27; J: TRBJ2-1; size: NA; D: TRBD2; DNA: TGTGCCAGCAGTTTAAGACTAGCGGGAGGGGTATCCTACAATGAGCAGTTCTTC; CDR3: CASSLRLAGGVSYNEQFF
V: TRBV5-4; J: TRBJ1-2; size: few; D: TRBD1; DNA: TGTGCCAGCGGAACCGGGACAGGGGTGGGCTACACCTTC; CDR3: CASGTGTGVGYTF
V: TRBV27; J: TRBJ2-3; size: NA; D: NA; DNA: TGTGCCAGCTCTACTAGTACTCGGGATACGCAGTATTTT; CDR3: CASSTSTRDTQYF
V: TRBV6-2/TRBV6-3; J: TRBJ2-1; size: NA; D: NA; DNA: TGTGCCAGCACCTACGCGGGGGCCAGCTCCTACAATGAGCAGTTCTTC; CDR3: CASTYAGASSYNEQFF
V: TRBV7-2; J: TRBJ2-1; size: many; D: TRBD2; DNA: TGTGCCAGCAGCCCTAGACCGGGACTAGTTACCGTTGAGCAGTTCTTC; CDR3: CASSPRPGLVTVEQFF